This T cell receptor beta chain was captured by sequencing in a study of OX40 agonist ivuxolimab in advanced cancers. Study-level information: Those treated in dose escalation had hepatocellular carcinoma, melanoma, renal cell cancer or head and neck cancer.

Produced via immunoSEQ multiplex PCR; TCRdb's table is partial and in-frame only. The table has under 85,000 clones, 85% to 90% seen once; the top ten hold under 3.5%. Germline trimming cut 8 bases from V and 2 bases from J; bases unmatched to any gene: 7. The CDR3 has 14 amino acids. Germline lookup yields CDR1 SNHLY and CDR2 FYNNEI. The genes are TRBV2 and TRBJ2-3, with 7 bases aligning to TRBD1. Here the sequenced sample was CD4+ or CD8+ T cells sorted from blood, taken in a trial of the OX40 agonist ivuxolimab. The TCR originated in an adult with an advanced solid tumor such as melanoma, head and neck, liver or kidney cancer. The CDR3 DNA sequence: TGTGCCAGCGGGGACAGAACTTACACAGATACGCAGTATTTT. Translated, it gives CASGDRTYTDTQYF.